Described below is a single TCR beta chain sequence and its context. CDR3 length: 15 amino acids. Germline V lookup: CDR1 SGHTA, CDR2 FQGNSA. Trimming removed 5 bases from V and 0 bases from J, with 13 bases in between. TCRdb ran MiXCR on the 5' RACE reads and lists one entry per CDR3 protein. There are a few hundred thousand distinct CDR3 sequences in the sample; about 10% occur only once, and less than 8% lies in the top ten. The source of the sample is a study of CD8 T cells in ankylosing spondylitis. Sequencing input: blood, either unsorted or a sorted T cell fraction (not recorded which). The clonotype originates from a male donor with ankylosing spondylitis or in good health (not recorded which). J is TRBJ1-1 and V is TRBV7-2; D unclear. The CDR3 DNA is TGTGCCAGCAGCCCACGAGGAGAATTGAACACTGAAGCTTTCTTT. This gives the protein CASSPRGELNTEAFF.